The following is a T cell receptor (beta chain) sequence with its context. The antigen remains unidentified. This specimen comes from a study of cytomegalovirus exposure and HLA in healthy donors. General study points: Most of the TCR beta V segments (in an earlier analysis) were productive either about 87% or about 30% of the time.

The germline gives CDR1 ENHRY, CDR2 SYGVKD. The junction had 11 bases not matched to a gene; V was cut back by 3 bases and J by 0 bases. The CDR3 covers 18 residues. PCR used 60 Vbeta primers and 13 Jbeta primers. Assay used: immunoSEQ multiplex PCR; TCRdb lists only in-frame clones, some missing. The sample gives some 140,000 clones, about 80% of which show up once; around 1.3% is in the top ten. Sequenced: PBMCs. This TCR derives from a male donor in good health and CMV-seropositive. This sequence joins TRBV10-3 and TRBJ2-3, with 8 bases that match TRBD1. The CDR3 protein is CAISESRGQATSTDTQYF. CDR3 nucleotide sequence: TGTGCCATCAGTGAATCCAGGGGACAGGCTACTAGCACAGATACGCAGTATTTT.